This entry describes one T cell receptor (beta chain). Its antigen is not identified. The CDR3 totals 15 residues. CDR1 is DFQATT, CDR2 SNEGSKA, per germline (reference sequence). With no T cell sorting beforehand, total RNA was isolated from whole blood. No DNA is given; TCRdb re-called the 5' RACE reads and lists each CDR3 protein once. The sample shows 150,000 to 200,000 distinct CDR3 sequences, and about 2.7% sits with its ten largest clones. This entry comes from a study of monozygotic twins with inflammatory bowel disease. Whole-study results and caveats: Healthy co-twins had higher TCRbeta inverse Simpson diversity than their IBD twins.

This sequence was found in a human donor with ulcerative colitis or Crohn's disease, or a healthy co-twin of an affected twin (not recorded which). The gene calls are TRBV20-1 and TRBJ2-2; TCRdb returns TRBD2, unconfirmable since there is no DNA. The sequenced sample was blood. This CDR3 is CSARKRAGFPGELFF.